This passage covers 25 T cell receptor beta chains from one sample sequenced in a study of OX40 agonist ivuxolimab in advanced cancers. Data came from immunoSEQ multiplex PCR; TCRdb stores just in-frame clones and leaves some out. Among 60,000 or so clones listed, around 92% were seen once. This specimen consisted of CD4+ or CD8+ T cells sorted from blood, obtained in a trial of the OX40 agonist ivuxolimab. The receptor set was obtained from an adult with an advanced solid tumor such as melanoma, head and neck, liver or kidney cancer.

The chain couples TRBV6-5 to TRBJ1-3; possibly TRBD1 for D (5 bases). The CDR3 is made up of 14 amino acids. V lost 8 bases to trimming and J lost 0 bases, with 11 bases between them. Germline V lookup: CDR1 MNHEY, CDR2 SVGAGI. Here the CDR3 DNA reads TGTGCCAGCCTAGGGGTCAGCTCTGGAAACACCATATATTTT. The encoded protein is CASLGVSSGNTIYF.

The J gene is TRBJ2-1, the V gene TRBV19; D is perhaps TRBD2 (6 bases). CDR1 LNHDA and CDR2 SQIVND come from the germline V gene (reference sequence). V lost 6 bases and J lost 2, with 11 bases in between. This CDR3 comprises 14 residues. CDR3 in amino acids: CASSGSETYNEQFF. The CDR3 DNA reads TGTGCCAGTAGCGGGAGCGAGACCTACAATGAGCAGTTCTTC.

This clone occurred a few times. The chain has TRBV2 and TRBJ1-1; D gene ambiguous. CDR1 SNHLY and CDR2 FYNNEI come from the germline V gene. The CDR3 runs 13 residues. The germline V and J ends were trimmed by 9 bases and 0 bases, with 11 bases remaining between them. The CDR3 here is CARPTGLNTEAFF. CDR3 sequence (DNA): TGTGCCAGACCGACTGGGTTGAACACTGAAGCTTTCTTT.

The rearrangement links TRBV9 to TRBJ2-1; no definite D call. This CDR3 spans 14 amino acids. The germline V gene has CDR1 SGDLS and CDR2 YYNGEE. V dropped 3 bases and J dropped 2 bases, with 9 bases sitting between them. The CDR3 region is CASSGVGAYNEQFF. The DNA of the CDR3 is TGTGCCAGCAGCGGTGTAGGCGCCTACAATGAGCAGTTCTTC.

CDR3: CASSSGSTDTQYF. The CDR3 nucleotides are TGTGCCAGCAGCTCCGGCAGCACAGATACGCAGTATTTT. V usage is TRBV11-3 and J usage is TRBJ2-3; D is ambiguous. The V gene lost 4 bases and the J gene lost 0 bases, with 5 bases spanning the gap. The CDR3 runs 13 residues. Germline loops: CDR1 SGHNT, CDR2 YENEEA.

V gene TRBV6-5 combines with J gene TRBJ2-3; 9 nucleotides agree with TRBD1. After removal of 2 bases from V and 5 bases from J, the junction contained 8 bases not matched to a gene. Germline lookup yields CDR1 MNHEY and CDR2 SVGAGI. There are 16 residues in the CDR3. CDR3 DNA sequence: TGTGCCAGCAGTTACGTGGGACAGGGAGGTAGAGATACGCAGTATTTT. Protein sequence: CASSYVGQGGRDTQYF.

This chain uses TRBV30 with TRBJ2-7; D unclear. The germline V and J ends were trimmed by 8 bases and 3 bases, with 17 bases remaining between them. The CDR3 totals 13 residues. The germline gives CDR1 GTSNPN, CDR2 SVGIG (reference sequence). The CDR3 reads CASDGSQFYEQYF. In DNA, the CDR3 is TGTGCCAGTGACGGGTCCCAATTCTACGAGCAGTACTTC. The full variable domain, its missing parts supplied by reference TRBV30 and TRBJ2-7, is SQTIHQWPATLVQPVGSPLSLECTVEGTSNPNLYWYRQAAGRGLQLLFYSVGIGQISSEVPQNLSASRPQDRQFILSSKKLLLSDSGFYLCASDGSQFYEQYFGPGTRLTVT.

Only a few counts were recorded for this clone. The chain has TRBV28 and TRBJ1-1; 7 nucleotides line up with TRBD1. This CDR3 comprises 11 residues. CDR1 and CDR2 from the germline V gene are MDHEN and SYDVKM. V shed 6 bases and J 7 bases; nucleotides not matched to a gene: 2. CDR3 protein: CASSRQGEAFF. CDR3 bases: TGTGCCAGCAGCCGACAGGGTGAAGCTTTCTTT.

The chain has TRBV19 and TRBJ1-6, with TRBD1 as a possible D gene (5 bases). Germline V gene lookup returns CDR1 LNHDA and CDR2 SQIVND (reference sequence). V shed 6 bases and J shed 0 bases, with 9 bases lying between them. This CDR3 region has 15 residues. The DNA for the CDR3 is TGTGCCAGTAGATCAGGGAGCTCCTATAATTCACCCCTCCACTTT. It codes for CASRSGSSYNSPLHF.

The chain has TRBV2 and TRBJ1-5; D is ambiguous. Trimming removed 3 bases at V and 2 bases at J, with 5 bases between. Per the germline V gene, CDR1 is SNHLY and CDR2 is FYNNEI. CDR3 length: 13 amino acids. The CDR3: CASSEVGNQPQHF. CDR3 in DNA: TGTGCCAGCAGTGAGGTGGGCAATCAGCCCCAGCATTTT.

The rearrangement links TRBV29-1 to TRBJ1-2; D is unclear. V lost 4 bases and J 2 bases, leaving 11 bases between the germline ends. Germline V gene lookup returns CDR1 SQVTM and CDR2 ANQGSEA. The CDR3 extends over 13 amino acids. The CDR3 loop is CSVASAGNYGYTF. DNA of the CDR3: TGCAGCGTTGCTTCCGCGGGGAACTATGGCTACACCTTC.

This chain joins TRBV7-2 and TRBJ2-7; 9 bases map to TRBD2. The CDR3 is made up of 16 amino acids. V lost 3 bases and J lost 5; bases outside the gene matches: 11. Germline CDR1 is SGHTA and CDR2 is FQGNSA. The CDR3 DNA reads TGTGCCAGCAGCTTTCCGCGGGAGGGAGTCGACCACGAGCAGTACGTC. Translating gives CASSFPREGVDHEQYV.

J is TRBJ2-3 and V is TRBV4-2; D call uncertain. This CDR3 has 14 residues. The germline V gene encodes CDR1 LGHNA and CDR2 YNFKEQ. V lost 0 bases and J lost 4, with 8 bases in between. The CDR3 coding sequence is TGTGCCAGCAGCCAAGATTCTGGGGCAGATACGCAGTATTTT. It codes for CASSQDSGADTQYF.

This clone came up a few times. The chain is built from TRBV28 and TRBJ2-1; a weak D match, TRBD1 (5 bases). The CDR3 covers 14 residues. V was trimmed by 2 bases and J by 8 bases, leaving 13 bases between them. Germline values: CDR1 MDHEN, CDR2 SYDVKM. This CDR3 is CASSLVGDKDEQFF. In DNA, the CDR3 is TGTGCCAGCAGTTTAGTAGGGGATAAGGATGAGCAGTTCTTC.

The genes are TRBV9 and TRBJ2-5, with TRBD2 matching over 8 bases. V dropped 4 bases and J dropped 3; count of bases not matched to a gene: 8. CDR1 and CDR2 (germline): SGDLS, YYNGEE. The length of the CDR3 is 15 residues. The CDR3 DNA is TGTGCCAGCAGCCCCCGGGGTAGCGGGAAAGAGACCCAGTACTTC. This translates into CASSPRGSGKETQYF.

The V gene is TRBV6-6, the J gene TRBJ2-7; the D is unclear. Germline CDR1 and CDR2: MNHNY and SVGAGI (reference sequence). The CDR3 consists of 12 residues. V lost 6 bases to trimming and J lost 3 bases, with 9 bases between them. CDR3 nucleotide sequence: TGTGCCAGCAGCCAGAACGTCTACGAGCAGTACTTC. It codes for CASSQNVYEQYF.

This clone was recorded once. The sample has other DNA sequences that encode this CDR3 too. The chain joins TRBV19 to TRBJ1-5; no firm D call. Trimming shortened V by 3 bases and J by 5 bases, and 5 bases separated the two germline ends. The CDR3 has 12 residues. Germline values: CDR1 LNHDA, CDR2 SQIVND (reference sequence). DNA of the CDR3: TGTGCCAGTAGTATTGGGTATCAGCCCCAGCATTTT. The encoded protein is CASSIGYQPQHF.

This clone was recorded only once. CDR3 DNA: TGCGCCAGCAGCCAAGGGCCCCCGGGACCGCGGAATTCACCCCTCCACTTT. It encodes CASSQGPPGPRNSPLHF. The chain has TRBV4-1 and TRBJ1-6; D is perhaps TRBD1 (5 bases). Germline V gene lookup returns CDR1 MGHRA and CDR2 YSYEKL. The CDR3 length is 17 residues. The V end was cut by 1 base, the J end by 7 bases, with 17 bases between.

The V gene is TRBV6-5, the J gene TRBJ1-1; D is undetermined. V lost 3 bases and J 9 bases, leaving 20 bases between the germline ends. The CDR3 is 15 residues long. Looked up from germline, CDR1 is MNHEY and CDR2 is SVGAGI. The CDR3 loop is CASSYSYSSQSQAFF. CDR3 sequence (DNA): TGTGCCAGCAGTTATTCGTATTCGAGTCAGTCTCAAGCTTTCTTT.

This clone has only one observation. CDR3 amino acids: CSVQGLGEQYF. The DNA for the CDR3 is TGCAGCGTCCAGGGGCTCGGCGAGCAGTACTTC. V gene TRBV29-1 combines with J gene TRBJ2-7; D may be TRBD1 (6 bases). The CDR3 totals 11 residues. In germline, CDR1 is SQVTM, CDR2 ANQGSEA. Between the trimmed V and J ends, which lost 6 bases and 6 bases, there was a span of 12 bases.

V usage is TRBV6-6 and J usage is TRBJ2-1, with D perhaps matching TRBD2 (6 bases). Trimming shortened V by 0 bases and J by 3 bases, and 12 bases separated the two germline ends. CDR1 is MNHNY, CDR2 SVGAGI, per germline (reference sequence). The CDR3 contains 16 residues. As DNA, the CDR3 is TGTGCCAGCAGTTACTCGCCGGGACTGAACTACAATGAGCAGTTCTTC. It codes for CASSYSPGLNYNEQFF.

The gene calls are TRBV28 and TRBJ1-5; no clear D gene. Germline V gene sequence: CDR1 MDHEN, CDR2 SYDVKM. V was shortened by 3 bases and J by 7 bases, with 19 bases between the two germline ends. The CDR3 runs to 16 residues. The CDR3 loop is CASSFVWSDSGQPQHF. CDR3 coding DNA: TGTGCCAGCAGTTTTGTGTGGTCAGACTCGGGCCAGCCCCAGCATTTT.

V and J are TRBV4-3 and TRBJ1-4, with a tentative D call TRBD1 (5 bases). V was trimmed by 0 bases and J by 8 bases, leaving 16 bases between them. CDR3 size: 16 residues. CDR1 is LGHNA and CDR2 is YSLEER in the germline V gene. The CDR3 loop is CASSQDLDQGSEKLFF. CDR3 nucleotide sequence: TGCGCCAGCAGCCAAGATCTAGACCAGGGCAGCGAAAAACTGTTTTTT.

The chain is built from TRBV6-5 and TRBJ2-6, with no clear D. Between the trimmed V and J ends, which lost 5 bases and 6 bases, there was a span of 8 bases. The V gene's germline CDR1 is MNHEY and CDR2 SVGAGI. The CDR3 covers 13 residues. The chain's CDR3 is CASSPQMANVLTF. CDR3 sequence (DNA): TGTGCCAGCAGTCCGCAAATGGCCAACGTCCTGACTTTC.

Notes on this clone: It may be a read error: a sequence one base away is much more abundant. The chain carries TRBV13 and TRBJ2-3; unclear D gene. V was shortened by 1 base and J by 1 base, with 3 bases between the two germline ends. Germline loops: CDR1 PRHDT, CDR2 FYEKMQ (reference sequence). The CDR3 length is 13 residues. DNA for the CDR3: TGTGCCAGCAGCTTAGAAGGCACAGATACGCAGTATTTT. Translation: CASSLEGTDTQYF.